These 8 T cell receptor beta chains originate from one sample sequenced in a study of coeliac disease. These receptors are not linked to any known antigen. Study-wide findings and caveats: Control samples showed higher TRB and TRG clonality than intraepithelial and lamina propria samples in active celiac disease.

Some clones are missing from TCRdb's copy, which holds only in-frame ones; the method was immunoSEQ multiplex PCR. The data hold 4,300 or so clones, with 65% to 70% observed a single time. Sequencing was performed on intraepithelial lymphocytes from the gut. The origin of the receptors is a woman between 18 and 29 years old with active celiac disease.

This clone has only one observation. The V call is TRBV6-1, the J call TRBJ2-7; D is possibly TRBD2 (5 bases). V was clipped by 5 bases and J by 2 bases, with 10 bases between them. In germline, CDR1 is MNHNS, CDR2 SASEGT. The CDR3 is made up of 13 amino acids. In DNA form, the CDR3 reads TGTGCCAGCAGTCTACGGGGAGCCTACGAGCAGTACTTC. Residues: CASSLRGAYEQYF.

In this sample, this clone turned up a few times. V is TRBV4-2 and J is TRBJ1-5, with TRBD1 as a possible D gene (5 bases). CDR1 is LGHNA and CDR2 is YNFKEQ in the germline V gene. The ends were cut back, 0 bases at V and 6 bases at J, with 9 bases in the middle. The CDR3 is made up of 14 amino acids. CDR3 sequence (DNA): TGTGCCAGCAGCCAAGAAGGGCAGGGTCAGCCCCAGCATTTT. Translated, it gives CASSQEGQGQPQHF.

V gene TRBV6-1 combines with J gene TRBJ1-1; perhaps TRBD1 as D (6 bases). Germline V lookup: CDR1 MNHNS, CDR2 SASEGT. This CDR3 contains 14 residues. Deletions cut 8 bases from V and 4 bases from J, with 17 bases between. The CDR3 DNA reads as TGTGCCAGCTCCTCCGGGCAGGGGTTCACTGAAGCTTTCTTT. This gives the protein CASSSGQGFTEAFF.

The rearrangement links TRBV18 to TRBJ2-5, with 11 bases aligning to TRBD1. J lost 4 bases, V lost 3 bases, and 4 bases had no gene match. The CDR3 has 15 residues. Per the germline V gene, CDR1 is KGHSH and CDR2 is LQKENI. The CDR3 reads CASSPTGTGGETQYF. The CDR3 DNA follows: TGTGCCAGCTCACCCACCGGGACAGGGGGAGAGACCCAGTACTTC.

J is TRBJ2-7 and V is TRBV5-4; TRBD2 might be the D (5 bases). V was pared by 4 bases and J by 3 bases, with 14 bases between. CDR3 size: 14 residues. The germline CDR1 and CDR2 sequences are SGHNT and YYREEE (reference sequence). The CDR3 nucleotides are TGTGCCAGCAGCCCCGCGGTGGGGAGCTACGAGCAGTACTTC. Amino acids: CASSPAVGSYEQYF.

The rearrangement uses TRBV29-1 and TRBJ2-7; 10 nucleotides agree with TRBD2. The CDR3 sequence is 14 residues long. The germline CDR1 and CDR2 sequences are SQVTM and ANQGSEA. The ends lost 3 bases at V and 2 bases at J; junction bases unmatched: 4. The DNA of the CDR3 is TGCAGCGTTGATGGGACTAGCGAGACCTACGAGCAGTACTTC. Its protein is CSVDGTSETYEQYF.

The chain joins TRBV23-1 to TRBJ2-7, with a tentative D call TRBD2 (6 bases). TRBV23-1 is placed among ORFs of uncertain function. Trimming left V 6 bases short and J 3 bases short, with 12 bases between. The CDR3 extends over 13 amino acids. The CDR3 coding sequence is TGCGCCAGCAGAATCGGGAGTCACTACGAGCAGTACTTC. Amino acids: CASRIGSHYEQYF.

The chain joins TRBV11-1 to TRBJ2-7; 8 bases line up with TRBD1. The germline V gene has CDR1 SGHAT and CDR2 FQDESV (reference sequence). The length of the CDR3 is 17 residues. With V trimmed by 5 bases and J by 3 bases, 15 bases remained unmatched. The CDR3 DNA is TGTGCCAGCAGCCGGACAAGAAACAGGGGGATGGACTACGAGCAGTACTTC. This encodes CASSRTRNRGMDYEQYF.